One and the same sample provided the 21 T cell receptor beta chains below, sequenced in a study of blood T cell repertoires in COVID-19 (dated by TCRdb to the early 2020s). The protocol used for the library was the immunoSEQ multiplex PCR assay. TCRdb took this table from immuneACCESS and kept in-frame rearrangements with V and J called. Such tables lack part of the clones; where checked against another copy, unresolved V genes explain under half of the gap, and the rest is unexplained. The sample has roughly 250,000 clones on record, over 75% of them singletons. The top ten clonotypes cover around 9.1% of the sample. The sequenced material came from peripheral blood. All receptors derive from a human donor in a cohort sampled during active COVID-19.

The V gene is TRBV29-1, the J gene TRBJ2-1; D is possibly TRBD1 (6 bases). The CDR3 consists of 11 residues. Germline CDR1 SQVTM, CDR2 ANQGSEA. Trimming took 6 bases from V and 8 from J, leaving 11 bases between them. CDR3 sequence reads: CSVDRSYEQFF. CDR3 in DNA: TGCAGCGTCGACAGGAGCTATGAGCAGTTCTTC.

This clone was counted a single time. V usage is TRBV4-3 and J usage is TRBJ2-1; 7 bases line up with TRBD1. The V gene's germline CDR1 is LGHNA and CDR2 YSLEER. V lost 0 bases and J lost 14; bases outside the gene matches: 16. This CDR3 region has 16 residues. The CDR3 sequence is CASSQDDGDRGDLEFF. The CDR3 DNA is TGCGCCAGCAGCCAAGATGATGGGGACAGAGGGGATTTGGAGTTCTTC.

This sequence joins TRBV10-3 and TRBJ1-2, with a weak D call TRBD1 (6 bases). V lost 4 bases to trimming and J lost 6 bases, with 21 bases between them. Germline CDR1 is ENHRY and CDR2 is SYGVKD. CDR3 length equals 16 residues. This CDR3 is CAISAYNTGFEDGYTF. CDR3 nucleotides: TGTGCCATCAGTGCTTACAATACAGGGTTCGAAGATGGCTACACCTTC.

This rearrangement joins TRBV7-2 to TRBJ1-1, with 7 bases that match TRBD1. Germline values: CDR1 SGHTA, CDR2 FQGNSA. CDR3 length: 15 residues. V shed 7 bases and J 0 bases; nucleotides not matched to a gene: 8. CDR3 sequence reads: CASNTQQGMNTEAFF. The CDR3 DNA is TGTGCCAGCAACACTCAACAGGGGATGAACACTGAAGCTTTCTTT.

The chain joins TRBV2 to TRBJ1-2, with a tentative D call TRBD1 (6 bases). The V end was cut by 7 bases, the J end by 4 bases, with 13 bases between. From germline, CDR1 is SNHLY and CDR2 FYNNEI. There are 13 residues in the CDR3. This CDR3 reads CASILGAGYGYTF. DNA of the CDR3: TGTGCCAGCATCTTGGGGGCAGGCTATGGCTACACCTTC.

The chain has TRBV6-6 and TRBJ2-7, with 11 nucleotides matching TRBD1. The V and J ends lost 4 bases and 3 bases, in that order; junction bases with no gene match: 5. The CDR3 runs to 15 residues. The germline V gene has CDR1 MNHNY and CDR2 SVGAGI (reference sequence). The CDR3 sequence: CASSSGTGGIYEQYF. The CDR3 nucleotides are TGTGCCAGCAGTTCTGGGACAGGGGGGATCTACGAGCAGTACTTC.

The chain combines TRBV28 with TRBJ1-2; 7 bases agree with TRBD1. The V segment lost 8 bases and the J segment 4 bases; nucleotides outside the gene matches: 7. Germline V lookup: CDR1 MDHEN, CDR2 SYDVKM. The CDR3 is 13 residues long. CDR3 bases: TGTGCCAGCGGGGGACAGTTGCCCTATGGCTACACCTTC. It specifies CASGGQLPYGYTF.

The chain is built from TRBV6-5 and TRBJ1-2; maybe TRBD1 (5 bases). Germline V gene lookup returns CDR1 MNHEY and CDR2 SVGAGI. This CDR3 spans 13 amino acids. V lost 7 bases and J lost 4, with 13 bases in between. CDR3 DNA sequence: TGTGCCAGCAACCCGACAGCGGGCTATGGCTACACCTTC. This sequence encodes CASNPTAGYGYTF.

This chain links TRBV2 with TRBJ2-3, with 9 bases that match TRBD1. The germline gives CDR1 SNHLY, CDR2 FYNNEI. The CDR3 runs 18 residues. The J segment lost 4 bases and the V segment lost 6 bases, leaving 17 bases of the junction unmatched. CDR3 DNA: TGTGCCAGCAGGAGCCCCGGACAGGGGAGATGGTTTGCAGATACGCAGTATTTT. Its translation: CASRSPGQGRWFADTQYF.

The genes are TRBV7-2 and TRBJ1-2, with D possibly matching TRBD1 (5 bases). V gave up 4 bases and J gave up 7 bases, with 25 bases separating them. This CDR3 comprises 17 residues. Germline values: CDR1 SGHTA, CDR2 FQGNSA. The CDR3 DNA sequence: TGTGCCAGCAGCTCCGCCTCAACAGCCAAGGGGACTGCTGGCTACACCTTC. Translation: CASSSASTAKGTAGYTF.

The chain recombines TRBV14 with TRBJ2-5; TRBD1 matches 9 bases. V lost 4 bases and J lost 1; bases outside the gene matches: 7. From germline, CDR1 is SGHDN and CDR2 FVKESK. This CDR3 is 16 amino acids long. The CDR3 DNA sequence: TGTGCCAGCAGCCGGGACAGGGAGACCACCCAAGAGACCCAGTACTTC. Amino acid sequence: CASSRDRETTQETQYF.

The CDR3: CASSPGTSGSTDTQYF. CDR3 nucleotides: TGTGCCAGCAGTCCCGGGACTAGCGGAAGCACAGATACGCAGTATTTT. The J gene is TRBJ2-3, the V gene TRBV27, with 11 bases matching TRBD2. The junction had 4 bases not matched to a gene; V was cut back by 5 bases and J by 0 bases. The CDR3 sequence is 16 residues long. The germline gives CDR1 MNHEY, CDR2 SMNVEV (reference sequence).

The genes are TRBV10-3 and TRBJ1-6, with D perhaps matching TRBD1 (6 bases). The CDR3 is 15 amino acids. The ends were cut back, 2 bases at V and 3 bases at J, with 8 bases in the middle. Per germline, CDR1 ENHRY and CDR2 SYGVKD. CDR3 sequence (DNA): TGTGCCATCAGTGAGGGGGACAACTATAATTCACCCCTCCACTTT. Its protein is CAISEGDNYNSPLHF.

CDR3 sequence (DNA): TGTGCCAGCAGTGCAGCGGGAGGCTCCTACAATGAGCAGTTCTTC. Amino acids: CASSAAGGSYNEQFF. This chain uses TRBV3-1 (or the pseudogene TRBV3-2) with TRBJ2-1, with 9 bases that match TRBD2. Germline trimming cut 6 bases from V and 0 bases from J; bases unmatched to any gene: 3. The CDR3 sequence is 15 residues long. Per the germline V gene, CDR1 is LGHDT and CDR2 is YNNKEL (reference sequence).

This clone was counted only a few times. The CDR3 is CASSSRPRTGHGYTF. For the CDR3, the DNA is TGTGCCAGCAGCTCCCGACCCAGGACAGGGCATGGCTACACCTTC. The chain recombines TRBV6-6 with TRBJ1-2; 8 positions match TRBD1. This CDR3 is built from 15 residues. V shed 6 bases, J shed 6 bases, and the junction held 12 bases outside the gene matches. CDR1 MNHNY and CDR2 SVGAGI come from the germline V gene (reference sequence).

CDR3 sequence: CASISPSGGTSYEQYF. The DNA of the CDR3 is TGTGCCAGCATATCCCCGAGCGGGGGGACAAGCTACGAGCAGTACTTC. The chain joins TRBV28 to TRBJ2-7; 9 bases map to TRBD2. Trimming cost V 7 bases and J 3 bases; bases outside gene matches: 13. Germline V gene sequence: CDR1 MDHEN, CDR2 SYDVKM. The CDR3 is 16 residues long.

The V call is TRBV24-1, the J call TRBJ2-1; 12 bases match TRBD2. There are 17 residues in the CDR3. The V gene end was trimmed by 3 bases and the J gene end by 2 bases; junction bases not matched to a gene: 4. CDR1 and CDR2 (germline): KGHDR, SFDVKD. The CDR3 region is CATSDGLAGRAYNEQFF. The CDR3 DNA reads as TGTGCCACCAGTGATGGACTAGCGGGGAGGGCCTACAATGAGCAGTTCTTC.

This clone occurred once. CDR3 protein: CASNLAGGRYEQYF. CDR3 nucleotides: TGTGCCAGCAACTTAGCGGGAGGGCGTTACGAGCAGTACTTC. The chain uses TRBV6-5 and TRBJ2-7, with 11 bases that match TRBD2. Germline CDR1 MNHEY, CDR2 SVGAGI. CDR3 size: 14 residues. V shed 7 bases and J 4 bases; nucleotides not matched to a gene: 6.

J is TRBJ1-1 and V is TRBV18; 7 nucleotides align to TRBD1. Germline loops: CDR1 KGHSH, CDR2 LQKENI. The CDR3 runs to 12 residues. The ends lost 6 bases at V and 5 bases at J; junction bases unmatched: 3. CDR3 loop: CASSLQGTEAFF. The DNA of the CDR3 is TGTGCCAGCTCCCTACAGGGGACTGAAGCTTTCTTT.

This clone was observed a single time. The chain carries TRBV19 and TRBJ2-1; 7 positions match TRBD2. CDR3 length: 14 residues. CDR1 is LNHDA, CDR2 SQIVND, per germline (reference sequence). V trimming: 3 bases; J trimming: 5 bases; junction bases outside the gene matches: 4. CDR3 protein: CASSIRGDDNEQFF. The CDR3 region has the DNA TGTGCCAGTAGTATTCGGGGGGACGACAATGAGCAGTTCTTC.

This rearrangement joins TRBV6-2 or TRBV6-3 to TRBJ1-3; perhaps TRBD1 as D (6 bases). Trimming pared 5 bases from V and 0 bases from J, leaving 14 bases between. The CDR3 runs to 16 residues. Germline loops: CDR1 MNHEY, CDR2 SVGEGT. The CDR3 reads CASSRGLDSSGNTIYF. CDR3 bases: TGTGCCAGCAGTAGGGGCCTGGACAGCTCTGGAAACACCATATATTTT.